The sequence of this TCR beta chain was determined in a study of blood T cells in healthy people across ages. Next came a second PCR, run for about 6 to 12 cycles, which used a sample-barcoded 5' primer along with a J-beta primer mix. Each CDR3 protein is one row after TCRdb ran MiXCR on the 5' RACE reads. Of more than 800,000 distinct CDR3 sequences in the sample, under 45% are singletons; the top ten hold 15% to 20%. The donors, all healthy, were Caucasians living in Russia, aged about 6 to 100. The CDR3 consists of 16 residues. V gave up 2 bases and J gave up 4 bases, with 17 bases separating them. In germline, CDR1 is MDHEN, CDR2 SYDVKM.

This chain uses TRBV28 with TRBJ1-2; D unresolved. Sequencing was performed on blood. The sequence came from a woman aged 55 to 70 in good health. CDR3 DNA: TGTGCCAGCAGTTTACTTTCGGGAGCGACCTCCTATGGCTACACCTTC. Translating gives CASSLLSGATSYGYTF.